The clone carrying this TCR beta chain came up many times. The antigen remains unidentified. This entry is derived from a study of blood T cells in healthy people across ages. Overall study results and limits: Any conclusive comparison of naive versus antigen-experienced cells was prevented by using unsorted PBMCs. Naive CD4+ cell counts and diversity both ran higher in long-lived than in aged donors.

It was with a sample-barcoded 5' primer and a J-beta primer mix that a second PCR of about 6 to 12 cycles was run. Each cDNA molecule was tagged by a template-switch adaptor that had 12 random nucleotides. TCRdb itself ran the 5' RACE reads through MiXCR, one entry per CDR3 protein. Of 1.5 million to 2 million distinct CDR3 sequences listed, under 30% are singletons. Between the trimmed V and J ends, which lost 1 base and 7 bases, there was a span of 20 bases. There are 16 residues in the CDR3. Germline V gene lookup returns CDR1 ENHRY and CDR2 SYGVKD. The receptor was derived from a woman in her twenties or thirties in good health. The genes are TRBV10-3 and TRBJ2-7, with D maybe TRBD2 (5 bases). What was sequenced was blood. CDR3 sequence: CAISEWASPEVWEQYF. CDR3 sequence (DNA): TGTGCCATCAGTGAGTGGGCTAGCCCGGAGGTATGGGAGCAGTACTTC.